The clone carrying this TCR beta chain has just one count. Its specificity is not known. Using immunoSEQ multiplex PCR, the repertoire was profiled, and TCRdb retains in-frame clones only, with some absent. The profile shows about 44,000 clones, approximately 89% of them singletons. This specimen comes from a study of a mutant IDH1 vaccine in newly diagnosed glioma. Whole-study context: Each patient was administered eight vaccinations, scheduled in weeks 1, 3, 5, 7, 11, 15, 19 and 23. Vaccination began 4-6 weeks post radiotherapy alone, or with temozolomide cycles. Most patients had received both radiotherapy and temozolomide, the prior options being radiotherapy, temozolomide, or both.

Time point reported: week 23, last vaccination. Topical imiquimod was applied with each vaccine dose, which held 300 ug of mutant IDH1 20-mer peptide. The trim removed 5 bases at V and 4 bases at J, leaving 16 bases unmatched. Germline V lookup: CDR1 SGHAT, CDR2 FQNNGV. This CDR3 has 17 amino acids. The chain uses TRBV11-2 and TRBJ2-5; TRBD1 matches 7 bases. The sequences come from PBMCs, collected from a glioma patient whose treatment included an IDH1 peptide vaccine. The receptor comes from a man in his forties or fifties with glioma. The CDR3 coding sequence is TGTGCCAGCAGCCAAGACACAGACAGGGCGTTCACAGAGACCCAGTACTTC. Translating gives CASSQDTDRAFTETQYF.